Reported below is one TCR beta chain. As yet, its antigen is unknown. This sample was taken from a study of blood T cells in healthy people across ages. The sample, roughly 9.5 milliliters of peripheral blood, was drawn from each donor. Sample-barcoded 5' priming and a J-beta primer mix drove a second PCR of roughly 7 to 11 cycles. TCRdb independently ran MiXCR on the 5' RACE reads; one entry per CDR3 protein. The sample shows 550,000 to 750,000 distinct CDR3 sequences, 21% of them seen only once. This CDR3 contains 13 residues. The trim removed 6 bases at V and 1 base at J, leaving 3 bases unmatched. Per the germline V gene, CDR1 is ENHRY and CDR2 is SYGVKD. Study-level findings and limits: Strong correlation existed between TCR beta diversity and naive T cell percentage.

The material sequenced was blood. This chain links TRBV10-3 with TRBJ2-7; the match to TRBD1 covers 7 bases. This TCR was recovered from an older man in good health. The DNA for the CDR3 is TGTGCCATCAGGGGGGACAGTTCCTACGAGCAGTACTTC. It translates to CAIRGDSSYEQYF.